This T cell receptor beta chain was found in a study of blood T cell repertoires in COVID-19. This table comes from immunoSEQ multiplex PCR, and its TCRdb copy is limited to in-frame clones, with some not included. The table lists 250,000 to 300,000 clones, about nine tenths of them singletons. The TCR was taken from a woman in her thirties who had recovered from COVID-19. Sequencing input: peripheral blood.

The CDR3 DNA sequence: TGTGCCAGCAGACAGGAGCTCAACTATGGCTACACCTTC. Translation gives CASRQELNYGYTF. The chain uses TRBV2 and TRBJ1-2; maybe TRBD1 (5 bases). This CDR3 has 13 amino acids. The V gene lost 6 bases and the J gene lost 2 bases, with 10 bases spanning the gap. Germline CDR1 is SNHLY and CDR2 is FYNNEI.